This entry features one T cell receptor beta chain sequence. No antigen is known for it. After expansion with viral peptide pools in the ViraFEST assay, antigen-specific CD4+ T cells were sequenced. With about 9 days of culture completed, CD4+ T cells were isolated. Participants got two doses of BNT162b2 or mRNA-1273 vaccine. This CDR3 has 14 amino acids. Germline V gene data show CDR1 as ENHRY and CDR2 as SYGVKD. The V segment lost 4 bases and the J segment 1 base; nucleotides outside the gene matches: 3. The data stem from a study of vaccination effects on CD4 cells after COVID-19. Libraries were prepared by immunoSEQ multiplex PCR; TCRdb keeps only in-frame clonotypes and omits some of them. The data hold about 72,000 clones, with approximately 82% observed a single time.

The specimen was CD4+ T cells from PBMCs cultured with HCoV-229E spike peptides, collected after COVID-19 vaccination. The rearrangement links TRBV10-3 to TRBJ1-1, with 7 nucleotides matching TRBD1. This sequence was found in a human donor who received a COVID-19 vaccine. CDR3 nucleotide sequence: TGTGCCATCAGTGGGGCAGGGGGGAACACTGAAGCTTTCTTT. Its translation is CAISGAGGNTEAFF.